One and the same sample provided the 15 T cell receptor beta chains below, sequenced in a study of T cells in Graves' hyperthyroidism and ophthalmopathy. Authors of the study amplified TCR beta CDR3 regions from RNA transcripts. The TCR CDR3 was amplified in a first-round RT-PCR using the HTBI primer set. TCRdb re-analysed the multiplex PCR reads in MiXCR, keeping a single row per CDR3 protein. The sample holds approximately 510,000 distinct CDR3 sequences; approximately 48% are singletons and the top ten take about 40%. Sequenced material: peripheral blood or thyroid tissue (not recorded which). All receptors derive from an adult woman with Graves' disease, either hyperthyroidism or ophthalmopathy (not recorded which).

This chain uses TRBV20-1 with TRBJ2-2; maybe TRBD1 (6 bases). Per germline, CDR1 DFQATT and CDR2 SNEGSKA (reference sequence). The CDR3 consists of 15 residues. V was trimmed by 7 bases and J by 1 base, leaving 16 bases between them. The CDR3 DNA reads as TGCAGTGTCATCAGGGGCTGGGGGAACACCGGGGAGCTGTTTTTT. This gives the protein CSVIRGWGNTGELFF.

This clonotype was counted ten times or more. The chain uses TRBV7-9 and TRBJ2-5, with a weak D call TRBD2 (6 bases). CDR1 is SEHNR, CDR2 FQNEAQ, per germline (reference sequence). Trimming took 7 bases from V and 3 from J, leaving 18 bases between them. The CDR3 spans 15 residues. DNA of the CDR3: TGTGCCAGCACCAAGGGGAGGCCCCTGAAAGAGACCCAGTACTTC. Protein sequence: CASTKGRPLKETQYF.

The chain carries TRBV7-9 and TRBJ1-2, with D unclear. Germline CDR1 reads SEHNR; CDR2 reads FQNEAQ (reference sequence). Between the trimmed V and J ends, which lost 5 bases and 0 bases, there was a span of 16 bases. CDR3 size: 16 residues. CDR3 amino acids: CASSPERATANYGYTF. As DNA, the CDR3 is TGTGCCAGCAGCCCGGAGAGGGCCACAGCTAACTATGGCTACACCTTC.

There are many counts of this clonotype. The chain joins TRBV29-1 to TRBJ2-2, with 8 bases aligning to TRBD1. CDR3 length equals 14 residues. Germline loops: CDR1 SQVTM, CDR2 ANQGSEA. V trimming: 6 bases; J trimming: 1 base; junction bases outside the gene matches: 4. CDR3 coding DNA: TGCAGCGTGACGGACAGGGAGAACACCGGGGAGCTGTTTTTT. This sequence encodes CSVTDRENTGELFF.

In this sample, this clonotype turned up many times. V gene TRBV7-2 combines with J gene TRBJ2-7; 12 bases match TRBD2. CDR3 length: 15 residues. Germline V gene lookup returns CDR1 SGHTA and CDR2 FQGNSA. V was clipped by 1 base and J by 8 bases; unmatched bases: 6. Here the CDR3 reads CASSLGLAGGSQQYF. CDR3 nucleotides: TGTGCCAGCAGCTTAGGCCTAGCGGGAGGGAGCCAGCAGTACTTC.

This clonotype has only a few counts. The chain carries TRBV25-1 and TRBJ2-7; maybe TRBD2 (6 bases). V lost 10 bases and J 1 base, leaving 23 bases between the germline ends. Looked up from germline, CDR1 is MGHDK and CDR2 is SYGVNS. The CDR3 runs 16 residues. DNA of the CDR3: TGTGCCATCAGGCCGGCTGGGGGGTTCGCATCCTACGAGCAGTACTTC. Protein product: CAIRPAGGFASYEQYF.

The V gene is TRBV6-2 or TRBV6-3, the J gene TRBJ1-5; no firm D call. The ends were cut back, 5 bases at V and 5 bases at J, with 25 bases in the middle. This CDR3 is built from 18 residues. The V gene's germline CDR1 is MNHEY and CDR2 SVGEGT. The DNA of the CDR3 is TGTGCCAGCAGTACGAGGGTGATACAGAGATTCGGCGATCAGCCCCAGCATTTT. It yields the protein CASSTRVIQRFGDQPQHF.

The J gene is TRBJ1-2, the V gene TRBV24-1, with TRBD1 as a possible D gene (6 bases). Germline values: CDR1 KGHDR, CDR2 SFDVKD. V was trimmed by 2 bases and J by 2 bases, leaving 11 bases between them. CDR3 size: 15 residues. The CDR3 loop reads CATSDSDRPNYGYTF. CDR3 coding DNA: TGTGCCACCAGTGATTCCGACAGGCCGAACTATGGCTACACCTTC.

This chain uses TRBV10-3 with TRBJ1-5; D gene unclear. CDR3 size: 16 residues. Trimming removed 0 bases from V and 0 bases from J, with 9 bases in between. Germline V gene sequence: CDR1 ENHRY, CDR2 SYGVKD. The CDR3 bases are TGTGCCATCAGTGAGTCGAACAGTTATAGCAATCAGCCCCAGCATTTT. Translation: CAISESNSYSNQPQHF.

The chain links TRBV10-2 to TRBJ2-3, with TRBD2 identical over 13 bases. Germline V gene data show CDR1 as WSHSY and CDR2 as SAAADI. Unmatched junction bases numbered 6, after V lost 6 bases and J lost 6 bases. The CDR3 sequence is 15 residues long. CDR3 residues: CASSLLAGGGDTQYF. The CDR3, as DNA: TGCGCCAGCAGCCTACTAGCGGGAGGGGGGGATACGCAGTATTTT.

There are many counts of this clonotype. The chain uses TRBV11-2 and TRBJ2-7; D may be TRBD2 (7 bases). The CDR3 spans 15 residues. V shed 8 bases and J shed 3 bases, with 20 bases lying between them. The V gene's germline CDR1 is SGHAT and CDR2 FQNNGV. CDR3 sequence: CASGRGGGDDYEQYF. The CDR3 nucleotides read TGTGCCAGCGGGCGAGGGGGGGGGGATGACTACGAGCAGTACTTC.

This chain uses TRBV7-9 with TRBJ2-7; D possibly corresponds to TRBD2 (5 bases). V gave up 5 bases and J gave up 4 bases, with 15 bases separating them. Per germline, CDR1 SEHNR and CDR2 FQNEAQ (reference sequence). The CDR3 extends over 14 amino acids. Written as DNA, the CDR3 is TGTGCCAGCAGCCCCCCTTCGGGATTGTACGAGCAGTACTTC. It translates to CASSPPSGLYEQYF.

The V gene is TRBV29-1, the J gene TRBJ1-1; no reliable D call. Germline V gene lookup returns CDR1 SQVTM and CDR2 ANQGSEA. V gave up 8 bases and J gave up 3 bases, with 4 bases separating them. CDR3 length: 9 amino acids. CDR3 bases: TGCAGCCCTGACACTGAAGCTTTCTTT. Translated: CSPDTEAFF. Full variable domain (outside the CDR3, taken from reference TRBV29-1 and TRBJ1-1): SAVISQKPSRDICQRGTSLTIQCQVDSQVTMMFWYRQQPGQSLTLIATANQGSEATYESGFVIDKFPISRPNLTFSTLTVSNMSPEDSSIYLCSPDTEAFFGQGTRLTVV.

A single count supports this clonotype. CDR3 sequence (DNA): TGTGCCAGTAGTGTACCGGGACTAGCGCCTTACGAGCAGTACTTC. Translated: CASSVPGLAPYEQYF. The chain employs TRBV19 and TRBJ2-7; the match to TRBD2 covers 10 bases. CDR3 size: 15 residues. The germline V gene encodes CDR1 LNHDA and CDR2 SQIVND (reference sequence). The J segment lost 4 bases and the V segment lost 5 bases, leaving 8 bases of the junction unmatched. The variable domain in full, with the rest retrieved from reference TRBV19 and TRBJ2-7, is DGGITQSPKYLFRKEGQNVTLSCEQNLNHDAMYWYRQDPGQGLRLIYYSQIVNDFQKGDIAEGYSVSREKKESFPLTVTSAQKNPTAFYLCASSVPGLAPYEQYFGPGTRLTVT.

The rearrangement joins TRBV7-9 to TRBJ1-2, with TRBD1 as a possible D gene (6 bases). The CDR3 has 13 residues. V lost 5 bases, J lost 4 bases, and 11 bases lay in between. CDR1 and CDR2 (germline): SEHNR, FQNEAQ (reference sequence). This CDR3 is CASSPQGRYGYTF. For the CDR3, the DNA is TGTGCCAGCAGCCCACAGGGCCGCTATGGCTACACCTTC.